The 9 T cell receptor beta chains below were found in one sample sequenced in a study of beta chain features in type 1 diabetes. The entirety of the isolated RNA underwent reverse transcription, so expressed TCRB transcripts were sequenced. Data came from immunoSEQ multiplex PCR; TCRdb stores just in-frame clones and leaves some out. Among some 900,000 clones listed, roughly a sixth were seen once. Sequences were obtained from naive CD4+ T cells from blood. These receptors came from a woman aged 18-29 years in good health.

In regard to this clone: Other DNA sequences in this specimen translate into the identical CDR3. This chain uses TRBV18 with TRBJ2-5; D unresolved. The CDR3 spans 11 residues. Germline lookup yields CDR1 KGHSH and CDR2 LQKENI. V gave up 6 bases and J gave up 0 bases, with 2 bases separating them. This CDR3 reads CASSNQETQYF. CDR3 nucleotide sequence: TGTGCCAGCTCGAACCAAGAGACCCAGTACTTC.

This clone was picked up a small number of times. The chain is built from TRBV2 and TRBJ2-2; D possibly corresponds to TRBD2 (7 bases). Germline CDR1 reads SNHLY; CDR2 reads FYNNEI. The CDR3 extends over 16 amino acids. V was shortened by 8 bases and J by 4 bases, with 20 bases between the two germline ends. The CDR3 is CASSRRGREATGELFF. The CDR3 bases are TGTGCCAGCTCACGGCGGGGGCGAGAGGCCACCGGGGAGCTGTTTTTT.

This clone was detected only a few times. The chain carries TRBV5-4 and TRBJ2-4, with D hard to call. The V end was cut by 5 bases, the J end by 7 bases, with 16 bases between. Germline assignment: CDR1 SGHNT and CDR2 YYREEE (reference sequence). The CDR3 runs 14 residues. CDR3 residues: CASSPDAAGNIQYF. CDR3 sequence (DNA): TGTGCCAGCAGTCCAGACGCGGCCGGGAACATTCAGTACTTC.

This clone showed up just a few times. This chain links TRBV7-6 with TRBJ2-7, with D possibly matching TRBD2 (5 bases). CDR3 length: 10 residues. V dropped 5 bases and J dropped 6 bases, with 5 bases sitting between them. Germline loops: CDR1 SGHVS, CDR2 FNYEAQ. The CDR3 DNA follows: TGTGCCAGCAGCGGGAGCGAGCAGTACTTC. Translated, it gives CASSGSEQYF. The full variable domain, in which reference TRBV7-6 and TRBJ2-7 provide the parts outside the CDR3, is GAGVSQSPRYKVTKRGQDVALRCDPISGHVSLYWYRQALGQGPEFLTYFNYEAQQDKSGLPNDRFSAERPEGSISTLTIQRTEQRDSAMYRCASSGSEQYFGPGTRLTVT.

There are a few counts of this clone. V is TRBV5-4 and J is TRBJ1-2; weak D call: TRBD1 (6 bases). V lost 2 bases to trimming and J lost 8 bases, with 19 bases between them. The CDR3 loop spans 15 amino acids. Germline-derived CDR1 and CDR2 are SGHNT and YYREEE (reference sequence). The CDR3 region is CASSFTGTGLSGYTF. The CDR3 nucleotides are TGTGCCAGCAGCTTCACCGGAACAGGGTTGAGCGGCTACACCTTC.

This clone has just a few counts. V is TRBV10-3 and J is TRBJ1-4; D is unclear. CDR3 length equals 15 residues. The germline CDR1 and CDR2 sequences are ENHRY and SYGVKD. The V end was cut by 8 bases, the J end by 0 bases, with 13 bases between. DNA for the CDR3: TGTGCCATCTCAAAGACGGCCACAACTAATGAAAAACTGTTTTTT. This translates into CAISKTATTNEKLFF.

This clone was recorded a few times. The rearrangement joins TRBV7-2 to TRBJ2-3; 11 nucleotides match TRBD2. Germline values: CDR1 SGHTA, CDR2 FQGNSA. V lost 0 bases and J lost 7; bases outside the gene matches: 9. The CDR3 is 17 amino acids. CDR3 residues: CASSLARTSGRKHTQYF. Here the CDR3 DNA reads TGTGCCAGCAGCTTAGCGCGTACTAGCGGGAGAAAGCATACGCAGTATTTT.

This clone has a handful of counts. This chain joins TRBV4-1 and TRBJ2-3, with TRBD2 matching 16 bases. The J segment lost 1 base and the V segment lost 5 bases, leaving 6 bases of the junction unmatched. CDR3 length equals 18 residues. Germline V gene lookup returns CDR1 MGHRA and CDR2 YSYEKL. The CDR3, as DNA: TGCGCCAGCAGCTCGGGACTAGCGGGAGGGCAACGCACAGATACGCAGTATTTT. It translates to CASSSGLAGGQRTDTQYF.

The chain couples TRBV19 to TRBJ1-5, with TRBD1 matching over 8 bases. The V gene's germline CDR1 is LNHDA and CDR2 SQIVND (reference sequence). The CDR3 spans 16 residues. The V gene end was trimmed by 5 bases and the J gene end by 4 bases; junction bases not matched to a gene: 10. CDR3 protein: CASSLGTGGRNQPQHF. In DNA form, the CDR3 reads TGTGCCAGTAGTTTAGGCACAGGGGGTAGGAATCAGCCCCAGCATTTT.